This T cell receptor (beta chain) was identified in a study of cytomegalovirus exposure and HLA in healthy donors. The primer mix had 60 Vbeta and 13 Jbeta primers. Measured with immunoSEQ multiplex PCR; TCRdb has only the in-frame clones, and not every one. Of about 110,000 clones in the sample, 70% to 75% are singletons; the top ten hold roughly 1.2%. The germline CDR1 and CDR2 sequences are MGHRA and YSYEKL. V trimming: 2 bases; J trimming: 7 bases; junction bases outside the gene matches: 5. The length of the CDR3 is 16 residues. General study points: Evidence from a later analysis indicated that most CMV-associated TCR beta chains looked HLA-restricted.

This clone appeared a few times. Antigen: not known. Sequenced input: PBMCs. This TCR was sampled from a man aged 40-49 years in good health and CMV-seronegative. This chain uses TRBV4-1 with TRBJ1-6, with 10 bases aligning to TRBD1. The CDR3 protein is CASSQPDRGMNSPLHF. Here the CDR3 DNA reads TGCGCCAGCAGCCAACCGGACAGGGGGATGAATTCACCCCTCCACTTT.